Listed below are T cell receptor beta chains from one sample, sequenced in a study of T cell responses to AZD1222 COVID-19 vaccine. Profiled with immunoSEQ multiplex PCR; TCRdb holds only in-frame clones, not every one. The top ten hold 9.2% of the sample, which has about 190,000 clones, 90% to 95% seen once. Sequenced here: peripheral blood, sampled on day 0 of AZD1222 vaccination. The receptors here all came from an adult in good health. The CDR3 runs from the conserved cysteine through the conserved F or W.

J: TRBJ2-5
V: TRBV7-9
CDR3: CASSLLQGYQETQYF

J: TRBJ2-3
V: TRBV6-5
CDR3: CASSFRDTSSTDTQYF

J: TRBJ1-6
V: TRBV4-1
CDR3: CASSQEGGQTANSPLHF

J: TRBJ1-6
V: TRBV5-1
CDR3: CASSLQGSYNSPLHF

J: TRBJ2-5
V: TRBV9
CDR3: CASSVAWTGIETQYF

J: TRBJ2-7
V: TRBV3-1/TRBV3-2
CDR3: CASSQDEGYEQYF

J: TRBJ2-5
V: TRBV20-1
CDR3: CSASPGQGRETQYF

J: TRBJ2-7
V: TRBV27
CDR3: CATRRGPNEQYF

J: TRBJ2-3
V: TRBV19
CDR3: CASRGLAERDTQYF

J: TRBJ1-2
V: TRBV19
CDR3: CASSRSSGPQGYGYTF

J: TRBJ2-1
V: TRBV11-2
CDR3: CASSLDSYSYNEQFF

J: TRBJ1-6
V: TRBV14
CDR3: CASSPLGVGNSPLHF

J: TRBJ2-7
V: TRBV28
CDR3: CASSLYSYEQYF

J: TRBJ1-4
V: TRBV7-2
CDR3: CASSGQGNEKLFF

J: TRBJ2-5
V: TRBV30
CDR3: CAWSVGLAGKQTQYF

J: TRBJ2-7
V: TRBV27
CDR3: CASSLTGTATYEQYF

J: TRBJ2-5
V: TRBV7-2
CDR3: CASSPMWGSGRDQYF

J: TRBJ2-7
V: TRBV12-1
CDR3: CARRIAFYLYEQYF